The rows below give T cell receptor beta chains drawn from one sample of a study of blood T cell repertoires in COVID-19. Here immunoSEQ multiplex PCR was the method, and the copy in TCRdb shows in-frame clones only, minus some. The sample lists fewer than 100,000 clones; about 88% were seen once. The sample taken for sequencing was peripheral blood. These receptors were taken from a man aged 55-75 years with acute or convalescent COVID-19. CDR3s include the opening cysteine and the closing phenylalanine or tryptophan. D genes are given only for firm matches. Size is omitted from some rows. Given values are once, few, many or a class for expanded clones.

V gene	J gene	clone size	D gene	CDR3 protein	CDR3 DNA
TRBV6-2/TRBV6-3	TRBJ1-3	.	.	CASSHGSPSGNTIYF	TGTGCCAGCAGCCACGGGAGTCCCTCTGGAAACACCATATATTTT
TRBV30	TRBJ1-6	.	.	CAWNTGQQNSPLHF	TGTGCCTGGAACACTGGACAGCAAAATTCACCCCTCCACTTT
TRBV15	TRBJ2-7	.	TRBD2	CATSRDRGTTLNYEQYF	TGTGCCACCAGCAGAGATCGGGGGACTACTCTAAACTACGAGCAGTACTTC
TRBV6-5	TRBJ1-1	.	.	CAITSSRGTEAFF	TGTGCCATCACTAGTTCGCGGGGTACTGAAGCTTTCTTT
TRBV18	TRBJ2-2	.	TRBD2	CASSPPGLVPTGELFF	TGTGCCAGCTCACCACCGGGACTAGTGCCCACCGGGGAGCTGTTTTTT
TRBV5-4	TRBJ1-2	.	TRBD1	CASSRDRASSLNYGYTF	TGTGCCAGCAGCCGAGACAGGGCGAGTTCCCTTAACTATGGCTACACCTTC
TRBV11-2	TRBJ2-3	.	.	CASSSPVFGRGTDTQYF	TGTGCCAGCAGCTCCCCCGTCTTCGGACGGGGGACAGATACGCAGTATTTT
TRBV3-1/TRBV3-2	TRBJ1-1	.	.	CASSPRERLGTEAFF	TGTGCCAGCAGCCCGCGAGAGAGGCTCGGCACTGAAGCTTTCTTT
TRBV5-6	TRBJ1-2	.	.	CASSNRDTPNYGYTF	TGTGCCAGCAGCAACCGGGACACCCCTAACTATGGCTACACCTTC
TRBV5-4	TRBJ1-1	few	.	CASSSYRDTEAFF	TGTGCCAGCAGCTCTTACAGGGACACTGAAGCTTTCTTT
TRBV29-1	TRBJ1-6	.	.	CSVGGGEDSPLHF	TGCAGCGTTGGAGGGGGTGAAGATTCACCCCTCCACTTT
TRBV18	TRBJ1-1	.	.	CASSPPGRGTEAFF	TGTGCCAGCTCACCACCGGGCAGGGGCACTGAAGCTTTCTTT
TRBV6-5	TRBJ2-1	.	.	CASRLDNEQFF	TGTGCCAGCAGACTTGACAATGAGCAGTTCTTC
TRBV6-2/TRBV6-3	TRBJ1-2	.	.	CASSPSRDYGYTF	TGTGCCAGCAGTCCGTCGAGGGACTATGGCTACACCTTC
TRBV18	TRBJ2-3	once	TRBD2	CASSPWAGGGTDTQYF	TGTGCCAGCTCACCTTGGGCGGGAGGAGGTACAGATACGCAGTATTTT
TRBV7-2	TRBJ2-7	.	.	CASHQSGGFGEQYF	TGTGCCAGCCACCAATCGGGCGGGTTCGGCGAGCAGTACTTC
TRBV27	TRBJ2-7	.	TRBD2	CASSWAASGTYEQYF	TGTGCCAGCAGTTGGGCGGCTAGCGGAACCTACGAGCAGTACTTC
TRBV7-6	TRBJ2-1	.	.	CASSLAIQSSYNEQFF	TGTGCCAGCAGCTTAGCGATACAGAGCTCCTACAATGAGCAGTTCTTC
TRBV19	TRBJ1-4	.	.	CASSKTELNEKLFF	TGTGCCAGTAGTAAGACAGAACTTAATGAAAAACTGTTTTTT
TRBV27	TRBJ1-1	.	.	CASTDGGKNTEAFF	TGTGCCAGCACCGATGGGGGGAAGAACACTGAAGCTTTCTTT
TRBV9	TRBJ1-5	once	TRBD1	CASSAGQGRNQPQHF	TGTGCCAGCAGCGCGGGACAGGGGAGAAATCAGCCCCAGCATTTT
TRBV18	TRBJ1-4	.	.	CASSPRGGTNEKLFF	TGTGCCAGCTCCCCAAGAGGGGGTACTAATGAAAAACTGTTTTTT
TRBV5-6	TRBJ2-1	.	TRBD1	CASSTLHRGVWNEQFF	TGTGCCAGCAGCACACTTCACAGGGGGGTGTGGAATGAGCAGTTCTTC
TRBV7-2	TRBJ2-7	.	TRBD1	CASSSRTGGDEQYF	TGTGCCAGCAGCTCCCGGACAGGGGGCGACGAGCAGTACTTC
TRBV19	TRBJ2-5	.	TRBD1	CASSTRQGVETQYF	TGTGCCAGTAGTACCCGACAGGGGGTAGAGACCCAGTACTTC
TRBV7-9	TRBJ2-7	.	.	CASSLWSGEDEQYF	TGTGCCAGCAGCTTATGGTCCGGGGAGGACGAGCAGTACTTC
TRBV28	TRBJ1-2	.	TRBD1	CASSHGTGLLRYGYTF	TGTGCCAGCAGTCACGGGACAGGGCTCCTGAGATATGGCTACACCTTC
TRBV19	TRBJ1-2	.	.	CASFDPRRYGYTF	TGTGCCAGTTTCGATCCCAGGAGGTATGGCTACACCTTC
TRBV20-1	TRBJ1-6	.	.	CSASGGDSPLHF	TGCAGTGCTAGTGGGGGGGACTCACCCCTCCACTTT
TRBV10-2	TRBJ2-7	.	TRBD2	CASSESPSGRANHEQYF	TGCGCCAGCAGTGAGTCTCCTAGCGGGAGGGCCAACCACGAGCAGTACTTC
TRBV11-1	TRBJ2-6	.	.	CASSPGRQRGANVLTF	TGTGCCAGCAGCCCCGGACGACAGCGTGGGGCCAACGTCCTGACTTTC
TRBV19	TRBJ1-1	.	.	CASSILGRLNTEAFF	TGTGCCAGTAGTATCTTGGGCAGATTGAACACTGAAGCTTTCTTT
TRBV7-8	TRBJ1-3	.	.	CASSLYLSGSNSGNTIYF	TGTGCCAGCAGCTTATATCTATCAGGGTCGAACTCTGGAAACACCATATATTTT
TRBV20-1	TRBJ1-1	few	TRBD1	CSASSTGQGSEAFF	TGCAGTGCTAGTTCTACTGGACAGGGCTCTGAAGCTTTCTTT
TRBV28	TRBJ1-1	.	TRBD1	CASSKQRGTGGMVFF	TGTGCCAGCAGTAAGCAAAGGGGGACAGGGGGAATGGTTTTCTTT
TRBV4-2	TRBJ1-1	.	.	CASSPRGVDTEAFF	TGTGCCAGCAGCCCTCGGGGAGTCGACACTGAAGCTTTCTTT
TRBV27	TRBJ2-3	.	TRBD1	CASTRQGATDTQYF	TGTGCCAGCACGCGGCAGGGGGCCACAGATACGCAGTATTTT
TRBV3-1/TRBV3-2	TRBJ1-2	.	.	CASSQDRLGAGGGYTF	TGTGCCAGCAGCCAAGATCGTCTGGGGGCTGGAGGTGGCTACACCTTC
TRBV9	TRBJ2-7	.	TRBD1	CASSVSDRADYEQYF	TGTGCCAGCAGCGTCAGTGACAGGGCGGACTACGAGCAGTACTTC
TRBV7-9	TRBJ1-2	.	.	CASSLVFPPGRYGYTF	TGTGCCAGCAGCTTAGTATTCCCTCCTGGGCGCTATGGCTACACCTTC
TRBV6-1	TRBJ1-2	.	TRBD1	CASSEALREDRVGYTF	TGTGCCAGCAGTGAAGCGCTTCGGGAGGACAGGGTAGGCTACACCTTC
TRBV19	TRBJ2-1	.	TRBD1	CASSAGQGAREQFF	TGTGCCAGTAGCGCGGGACAGGGGGCACGAGAGCAGTTCTTC
TRBV7-9	TRBJ1-6	.	TRBD1	CASSAQGVYNSPLHF	TGTGCCAGCAGCGCACAGGGGGTCTATAATTCACCCCTCCACTTT
TRBV18	TRBJ1-1	few	TRBD1	CASSRDRGMTEAFF	TGTGCCAGCTCCCGGGACAGGGGGATGACTGAAGCTTTCTTT
TRBV3-1/TRBV3-2	TRBJ2-3	.	TRBD2	CASSQGTSGYTDTQYF	TGTGCCAGCAGCCAAGGGACTAGCGGTTACACAGATACGCAGTATTTT
TRBV19	TRBJ2-1	once	TRBD2	CASSSGGELEQFF	TGTGCCAGTTCTAGCGGGGGAGAGCTTGAGCAGTTCTTC
TRBV6-6	TRBJ1-2	.	.	CASSRTGGGGNVYGYTF	TGTGCCAGCAGTCGCACCGGGGGGGGCGGTAACGTGTATGGCTACACCTTC
TRBV5-4	TRBJ1-4	.	.	CASSLGGGNEKLFF	TGTGCCAGCAGCTTGGGGGGCGGAAATGAAAAACTGTTTTTT
TRBV3-1/TRBV3-2	TRBJ1-1	.	.	CASSQEGGRPVRSFF	TGTGCCAGCAGCCAAGAAGGAGGGAGGCCGGTCCGGTCTTTCTTT
TRBV29-1	TRBJ2-7	.	TRBD1	CSVEGTGGSYEQYF	TGCAGCGTTGAAGGGACAGGGGGGTCATACGAGCAGTACTTC
TRBV5-8	TRBJ2-5	.	TRBD2	CASSLAGGPYQYF	TGTGCCAGCAGCTTAGCGGGAGGGCCTTACCAGTACTTC
TRBV5-1	TRBJ1-4	once	.	CASSPGLFPGATNEKLFF	TGCGCCAGCAGCCCCGGTTTGTTCCCAGGCGCAACTAATGAAAAACTGTTTTTT
TRBV30	TRBJ1-1	.	.	CACRVQATNTEAFF	TGTGCCTGTCGGGTACAGGCAACGAACACTGAAGCTTTCTTT
TRBV7-9	TRBJ1-2	.	TRBD1	CAGRQGPYGYTF	TGTGCCGGGAGACAGGGACCTTATGGCTACACCTTC
TRBV3-1/TRBV3-2	TRBJ1-1	.	.	CASSRGTSRGTAEAFF	TGTGCCAGCAGCCGCGGGACTTCCCGTGGTACCGCTGAAGCTTTCTTT
TRBV4-3	TRBJ1-2	once	.	CASSQDRGTAYGYTF	TGCGCCAGCAGCCAAGATCGGGGGACGGCCTATGGCTACACCTTC
TRBV24-1	TRBJ2-1	.	.	CATSDLPRGYNEQFF	TGTGCCACCAGTGATTTGCCCAGGGGATACAATGAGCAGTTCTTC
TRBV7-9	TRBJ2-5	.	TRBD2	CASSSFSGGPLGETQYF	TGTGCCAGCAGCTCATTCAGCGGGGGGCCTCTTGGGGAGACCCAGTACTTC